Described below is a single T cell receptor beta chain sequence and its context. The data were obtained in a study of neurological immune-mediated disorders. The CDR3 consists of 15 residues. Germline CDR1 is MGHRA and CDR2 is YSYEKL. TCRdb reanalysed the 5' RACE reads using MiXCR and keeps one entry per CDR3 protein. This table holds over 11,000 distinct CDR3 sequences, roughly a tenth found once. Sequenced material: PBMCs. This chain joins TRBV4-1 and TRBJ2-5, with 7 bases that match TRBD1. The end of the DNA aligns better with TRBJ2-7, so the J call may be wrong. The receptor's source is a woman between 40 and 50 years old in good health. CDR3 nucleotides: TGCGCCAGCAGCCAAGAACAGGGGATTTCCTACGAGCAGTACTTC. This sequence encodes CASSQEQGISYEQYF.